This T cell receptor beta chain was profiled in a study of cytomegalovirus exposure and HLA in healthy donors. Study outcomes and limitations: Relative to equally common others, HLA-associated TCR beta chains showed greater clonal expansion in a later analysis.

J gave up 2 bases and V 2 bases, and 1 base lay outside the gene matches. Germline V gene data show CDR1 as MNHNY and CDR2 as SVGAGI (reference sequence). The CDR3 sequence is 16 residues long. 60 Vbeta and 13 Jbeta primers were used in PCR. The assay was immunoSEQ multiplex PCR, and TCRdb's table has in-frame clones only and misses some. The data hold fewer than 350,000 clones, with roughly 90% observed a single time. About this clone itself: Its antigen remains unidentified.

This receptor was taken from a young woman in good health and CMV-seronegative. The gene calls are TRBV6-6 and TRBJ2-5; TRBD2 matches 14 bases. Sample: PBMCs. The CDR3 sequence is CASSYRLAGGQETQYF. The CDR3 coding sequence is TGTGCCAGCAGTTACCGACTAGCGGGGGGGCAAGAGACCCAGTACTTC.